A selection of T cell receptor beta chains follows, all from one sample in a study of radiotherapy plus CTLA-4 blockade in lung cancer. The assay was immunoSEQ multiplex PCR, and TCRdb's table has in-frame clones only and misses some. The sample has about 81,000 clones, 60% to 80% seen once; the top ten hold 11% to 15%. Sequencing used peripheral blood, obtained from a patient treated with radiotherapy plus ipilimumab. The receptors here all came from a human donor with non-small cell lung cancer that progressed on radiotherapy plus ipilimumab. Each CDR3 is given with its conserved first and last residue. The D gene is left open where the match is weak. Some rows mark clone size as missing; the rest say once, few, many or name a class of expanded clone.

cdr3_aa	cdr3_nt	v_call	j_call	clone_size	d_call
CASSPGRGGRADGETQYF	TGTGCCAGTAGTCCGGGTAGAGGAGGGAGGGCCGACGGGGAGACCCAGTACTTC	TRBV19	TRBJ2-5	NA	TRBD2
CASSIPNGDAPEAFF	TGTGCCAGCAGTATACCGAACGGGGACGCCCCTGAAGCTTTCTTT	TRBV6-6	TRBJ1-1	NA	NA
CASSSPWGSGYEQYF	TGTGCCAGCAGTTCTCCCTGGGGTTCCGGGTACGAGCAGTACTTC	TRBV28	TRBJ2-7	NA	NA
CASLIISGGRNEQFF	TGTGCCAGCCTAATCATTAGCGGGGGACGGAATGAGCAGTTCTTC	TRBV19	TRBJ2-1	NA	TRBD2
CASSQHENYRGPGELFF	TGCGCCAGCAGCCAACACGAAAATTACAGGGGTCCCGGGGAGCTGTTTTTT	TRBV4-1	TRBJ2-2	NA	TRBD1
CASSLGQGDEQFF	TGCGCCAGCAGCCTGGGACAGGGCGATGAGCAGTTCTTC	TRBV10-1	TRBJ2-1	NA	TRBD1
CASSQDSGAVHQPQHF	TGCGCCAGCAGCCAAGATTCGGGGGCCGTCCATCAGCCCCAGCATTTT	TRBV4-1	TRBJ1-5	few	NA
CARSTRRAHTEAFF	TGTGCCAGAAGCACCCGAAGGGCCCACACTGAAGCTTTCTTT	TRBV5-3	TRBJ1-1	NA	NA
CSVETQGNEQFF	TGCAGCGTTGAGACCCAGGGCAATGAGCAGTTCTTC	TRBV29-1	TRBJ2-1	few	NA
CASSLTGTQSSYNEQFF	TGTGCCAGCAGTTTAACAGGGACTCAGAGCTCCTACAATGAGCAGTTCTTC	TRBV28	TRBJ2-1	NA	NA
CASSQGTGEWAFF	TGTGCCAGCAGCCAGGGGACAGGGGAGTGGGCTTTCTTT	TRBV4-2	TRBJ1-1	few	TRBD1
CASSQANRGQNEKLFF	TGCGCCAGCAGCCAAGCTAACAGGGGGCAGAACGAAAAACTGTTTTTT	TRBV4-1	TRBJ1-4	NA	TRBD1
CASSSPPQGQYF	TGTGCCAGCAGTTCCCCCCCTCAGGGGCAGTACTTC	TRBV28	TRBJ2-7	NA	NA
CASIYRATTEAFF	TGTGCCAGCATATACAGGGCGACCACTGAAGCTTTCTTT	TRBV2	TRBJ1-1	NA	NA
CASSPRGRGDTEAFF	TGTGCCAGCAGTCCAAGGGGTAGGGGAGACACTGAAGCTTTCTTT	TRBV28	TRBJ1-1	NA	NA
CASSLDRGNYGYTF	TGCGCCAGCAGCTTAGACAGGGGTAACTATGGCTACACCTTC	TRBV5-1	TRBJ1-2	NA	TRBD1
CASSVGHQETQYF	TGTGCCAGCAGCGTAGGCCATCAGGAGACCCAGTACTTC	TRBV9	TRBJ2-5	NA	NA
CASSLEVQETQYF	TGCGCCAGCAGCTTGGAGGTTCAAGAGACCCAGTACTTC	TRBV5-1	TRBJ2-5	NA	NA
CASSLGEDSGANVLTF	TGCGCCAGCAGCTTGGGAGAGGACTCTGGGGCCAACGTCCTGACTTTC	TRBV5-1	TRBJ2-6	few	NA
CATYRDVNTEAFF	TGTGCCACCTACCGGGACGTGAACACTGAAGCTTTCTTT	TRBV19	TRBJ1-1	few	NA
CASSLLGRRTGELFF	TGTGCCAGCAGTTTACTGGGCCGACGGACCGGGGAGCTGTTTTTT	TRBV28	TRBJ2-2	NA	NA
CASSTYHEQFF	TGTGCCAGTAGTACCTACCATGAGCAGTTCTTC	TRBV19	TRBJ2-1	NA	NA
CAWDLLDEQFF	TGTGCCTGGGATCTGTTGGATGAGCAGTTCTTC	TRBV30	TRBJ2-1	once	NA
CASSLGATTDTQYF	TGCGCCAGCAGCCTCGGAGCCACCACAGATACGCAGTATTTT	TRBV5-1	TRBJ2-3	NA	NA
CASSEAGVPYYEQYF	TGTGCCAGCAGTGAAGCAGGAGTTCCCTACTACGAGCAGTACTTC	TRBV6-1	TRBJ2-7	NA	NA
CASSLWDSNQPQHF	TGTGCCAGTAGTCTCTGGGACAGCAATCAGCCCCAGCATTTT	TRBV19	TRBJ1-5	NA	NA
CASNPGGHTEAFF	TGTGCCAGCAATCCAGGGGGTCACACTGAAGCTTTCTTT	TRBV2	TRBJ1-1	NA	TRBD1
CASLNYRPRYEQFF	TGTGCCAGCCTAAATTACAGGCCTCGGTATGAGCAGTTCTTC	TRBV7-9	TRBJ2-1	NA	NA
CASSEQRGTGELFF	TGTGCCAGCAGTGAACAGAGGGGGACCGGGGAGCTGTTTTTT	TRBV6-1	TRBJ2-2	NA	NA
CASSIGGQEQYF	TGTGCCAGCAGCATCGGGGGGCAGGAGCAGTACTTC	TRBV13	TRBJ2-7	once	NA
CASSGRLGQPWAEAFF	TGTGCCAGCAGTGGACGGTTAGGACAGCCTTGGGCTGAAGCTTTCTTT	TRBV6-1	TRBJ1-1	NA	NA
CASSESRASGQSTQYF	TGCGCCAGCAGTGAGTCCAGGGCTAGCGGGCAAAGCACCCAGTACTTC	TRBV10-1	TRBJ2-5	NA	TRBD2
CASSLSGNAGETQYF	TGTGCCAGCAGTTTATCAGGGAACGCAGGAGAGACCCAGTACTTC	TRBV27	TRBJ2-5	NA	NA
CASSQSPGQGQPQHF	TGTGCCAGCAGCCAATCCCCGGGACAGGGGCAGCCCCAGCATTTT	TRBV7-2	TRBJ1-5	NA	TRBD1
CASSGRGNEQFF	TGTGCCAGCAGTGGAAGGGGGAATGAGCAGTTCTTC	TRBV5-5	TRBJ2-1	NA	NA
CASMPLLKGGELFF	TGCGCCAGCATGCCCCTTCTAAAGGGCGGGGAGCTGTTTTTT	TRBV4-1	TRBJ2-2	NA	NA
CATSRGAGQSDWRYNEQFF	TGTGCCACCAGCAGAGGGGCAGGACAGTCCGACTGGAGGTACAATGAGCAGTTCTTC	TRBV15	TRBJ2-1	NA	NA
CASSFPSSRNPSPYNEQFF	TGCGCCAGCAGCTTCCCCTCCTCCAGGAACCCTTCTCCTTACAATGAGCAGTTCTTC	TRBV5-1	TRBJ2-1	NA	NA
CASSLEAGAANTGELFF	TGCGCCAGCAGCTTGGAGGCGGGGGCGGCGAACACCGGGGAGCTGTTTTTT	TRBV5-1	TRBJ2-2	NA	NA
CASSLIPTGTYNEQFF	TGTGCCAGCAGCTTAATACCGACAGGGACCTACAATGAGCAGTTCTTC	TRBV7-3	TRBJ2-1	NA	TRBD1
CASSLGDSSGGGQPQHF	TGCGCCAGCAGCTTGGGGGACAGCTCCGGCGGAGGTCAGCCCCAGCATTTT	TRBV5-1	TRBJ1-5	NA	TRBD1
CASSPSAGHVLNEQFF	TGTGCCAGCAGTCCCTCAGCGGGACACGTTCTAAATGAGCAGTTCTTC	TRBV27	TRBJ2-1	NA	NA
CASTGLQGRQPQHF	TGTGCCAGCACCGGGTTACAGGGGCGCCAGCCCCAGCATTTT	TRBV28	TRBJ1-5	NA	TRBD1
CASSAGEGAETGELFF	TGTGCCAGCAGTGCCGGGGAGGGGGCCGAAACCGGGGAGCTGTTTTTT	TRBV6-1	TRBJ2-2	medium-sized	NA